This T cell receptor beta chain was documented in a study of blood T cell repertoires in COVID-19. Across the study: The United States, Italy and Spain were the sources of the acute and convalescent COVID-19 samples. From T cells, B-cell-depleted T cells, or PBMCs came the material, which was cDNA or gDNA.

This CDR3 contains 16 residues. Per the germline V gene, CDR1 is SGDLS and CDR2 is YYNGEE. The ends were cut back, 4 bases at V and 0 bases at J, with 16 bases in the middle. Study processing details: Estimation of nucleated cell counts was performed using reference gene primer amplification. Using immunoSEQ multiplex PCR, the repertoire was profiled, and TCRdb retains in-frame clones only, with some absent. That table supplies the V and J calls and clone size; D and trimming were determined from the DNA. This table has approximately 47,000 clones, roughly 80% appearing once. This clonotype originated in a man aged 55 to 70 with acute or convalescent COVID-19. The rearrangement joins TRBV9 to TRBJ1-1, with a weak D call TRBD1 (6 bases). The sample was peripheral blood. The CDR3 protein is CASSPPRGGMNTEAFF. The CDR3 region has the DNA TGTGCCAGCAGCCCTCCCCGGGGGGGCATGAACACTGAAGCTTTCTTT.